This T cell receptor beta chain is from a study of T-cell reconstitution after alpha-beta-depleted transplantation in children. Germline-derived CDR1 and CDR2 are WSHSY and SAAADI. The V gene end was trimmed by 3 bases and the J gene end by 6 bases; junction bases not matched to a gene: 7. The CDR3 spans 16 residues. Molecular barcoding with unique molecular identifiers was used for the TCRbeta library. Via MiXCR, TCRdb re-called the PCR reads, giving one row per CDR3 protein. Here the sample spans roughly 570,000 distinct CDR3 sequences, roughly 30% being singletons. In regard to this clonotype: Its matching antigen is unknown.

Points from the study as a whole: The main origin of T-cell counts and diversity one year after transplant was newly produced T cells. Reportedly, roughly two months post-transplant, alpha-beta T cells arose from several hundred expanded graft clones. Some patients' high day-60 TCRbeta diversity was traced to surviving recipient T cells and thymic progenitors.

The sequenced sample was PBMCs, obtained before TCRalphabeta/CD19-depleted stem cell transplant. The sequence was obtained from a boy less than two years old with Wiskott-Aldrich syndrome, due to receive a stem cell transplant. The V call is TRBV10-2, the J call TRBJ2-2; the match to TRBD2 covers 10 bases. The CDR3 sequence: CASSEGLAGVAGELFF. The CDR3 region has the DNA TGCGCCAGCAGTGAAGGGCTAGCGGGAGTGGCCGGGGAGCTGTTTTTT.